This TCR beta chain was observed in a study of T cell responses to AZD1222 COVID-19 vaccine. Notes on the study in general: At study baseline, merely five or six AZD1222 recipients were seropositive.

Remarks on this clone: The antigen remains undetermined.

Only in-frame clones appear in the TCRdb table, and some are missing; sequencing was by immunoSEQ multiplex PCR. The sample includes roughly 180,000 clones, 80% to 95% of them seen just once. This receptor was obtained from an adult who received the AZD1222 COVID-19 vaccine. The sequences come from peripheral blood, collected 28 days after the second AZD1222 dose.

This chain's CDR3 is CASSPSGALSYNEQFF. CDR3 bases: TGTGCCAGCTCACCCTCTGGGGCACTATCCTACAATGAGCAGTTCTTC. The V and J genes are TRBV18 and TRBJ2-1; the D gene is possibly TRBD1 (5 bases). The CDR3 has 16 amino acids. Trimming took off 3 bases at V and 1 base at J, with 13 bases between the two ends. CDR1 and CDR2 from the germline V gene are KGHSH and LQKENI.